This note documents a single TCR beta chain sequence. What this receptor recognizes is not known. No much larger clonotype is one base removed from it; base qualities were not supplied. Cut back by 3 bases and 3 bases, the V and J ends lie 6 bases apart. The CDR3 measures 13 amino acids from cysteine to phenylalanine. The retained sequence is limited to the CDR3, 39 bases, with the frame set at the first base. Based on the germline V gene (reference sequence), the CDR1 and CDR2 sequences are MNHEY and SMNVEV. The entry originates in a study of beta chain features in type 1 diabetes (dated by TCRdb to the late 2010s). As for the study more broadly: No differences in mean age, gender distribution, total cell number or subset yield were found between patients and healthy donors. A total of roughly 110 million sorted cells were examined across all samples, and the number of cells per subset was strongly correlated with RNA yield. The study compared the TCRB repertoires of sorted circulating CD4+ T cell subsets in recently diagnosed type 1 diabetes patients with those in matched healthy donors. Regulatory and stem cell-like memory subsets were isolated from only 8 patients and roughly 8 healthy donors, whereas naive and central memory subsets came from all 30 or so donors. Overall results and qualifications from the work: Shorter templates might have been favored by PCR, but patient and control samples were amplified and corrected together, so both groups would have been affected equally by any skew. HLA sub-analyses involved small numbers of individuals, so any influence of HLA type on TCRB rearrangement remained unresolved. At VDJ recombination sites, type 1 diabetes patients had fewer insertions and more deleted nucleotides, which implies abnormalities in thymic rearrangement. Naive, central memory and regulatory TCRB repertoires appeared to be more similar among patients than among healthy donors. A moderate but significant shortening of TCRB CDR3 length was observed in type 1 diabetes patients in all four CD4+ subsets. Because cDNA was sequenced instead of genomic DNA, highly expressing activated cells could be over-represented, though the groups showed no difference in activation or CD3 levels.

The High Capacity cDNA Reverse Transcription Kit was used to reverse transcribe all of the isolated RNA, meaning that expressed TCRB transcripts were what got sequenced. Deep immunoSEQ sequencing was performed on naive, central memory and regulatory T cell samples, with an average of approximately 3.9 million total reads per sample. After sorted cells were lysed in RLT buffer, RNA was extracted with DNase-treated RNeasy Micro or Mini kits, with the choice depending on cell number. To prevent cross-contamination, each cell subset was processed individually, whereas patient and healthy donor samples were processed jointly. The immunoSEQ multiplex PCR was used to amplify TCRB sequences from cDNA, generating 87-bp fragments that spanned the CDR3 region. The amplicons were sequenced using the Illumina HiSeq platform. From the authors' description of their analysis: PCR bias was computationally corrected using synthetic template baselines, reads within Hamming distance 2 were collapsed, and singletons that could not be merged were discarded. Reads were aligned to IMGT to assign V, D and J genes, CDR3 length, and insertions or deletions at six rearrangement sites. Clonotype counts were normalized to sorted cell number within each subset before computing true diversity and Gini coefficients with the tcR R package. The overlap coefficient, calculated on TCRB nucleotide sequences, was used to measure repertoire sharing. As stored in TCRdb, this immuneACCESS dataset retains in-frame rearrangements with V and J assigned. A fraction of the clones does not appear; measured against another copy, unresolved V genes explain less than half of the discrepancy, and the remainder lacks a known reason. V, J and clone size derive from that table, while D and trimming were established from the DNA sequence. The sample has about 220,000 clones on record, about a tenth of them singletons. The ten largest clonotypes hold over 1% of the sample.

Each donor gave one peripheral blood draw, roughly 0.12 L on average, collected into heparinised tubes. A BD FACSAria II was used to sort naive, central memory, regulatory and stem cell-like memory CD4+ T cells with a panel that included CD45RO, CCR7, CD25, CD127, CD95 and CD27. All sorted populations exceeded 98% purity. PBMCs were isolated immediately by Lymphoprep density gradient centrifugation and stained directly without culture. So that batch effects would be minimized, each experiment stained and sorted samples in pairs, pairing one healthy donor with one patient. The clonotype comes from a young man in good health. Sequencing was done on a sample of central memory CD4+ T cells from blood. The chain uses TRBV27 and TRBJ1-5; a confident D gene designation cannot be given. The CDR3 protein: CASSFGVNQPQHF. The sequenced DNA: TGTGCCAGCAGTTTCGGGGTCAATCAGCCCCAGCATTTT.